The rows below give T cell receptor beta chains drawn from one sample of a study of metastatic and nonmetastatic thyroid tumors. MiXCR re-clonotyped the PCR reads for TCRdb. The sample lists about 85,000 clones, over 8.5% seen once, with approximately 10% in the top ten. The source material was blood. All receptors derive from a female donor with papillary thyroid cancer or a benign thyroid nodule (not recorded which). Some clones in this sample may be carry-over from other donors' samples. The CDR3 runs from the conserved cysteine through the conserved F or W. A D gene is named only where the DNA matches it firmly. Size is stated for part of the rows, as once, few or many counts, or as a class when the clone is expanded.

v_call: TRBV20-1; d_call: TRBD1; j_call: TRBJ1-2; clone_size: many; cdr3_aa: CSASRDRGTTGYTF; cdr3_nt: TGCAGTGCTAGCCGGGACAGGGGTACCACCGGCTACACCTTC
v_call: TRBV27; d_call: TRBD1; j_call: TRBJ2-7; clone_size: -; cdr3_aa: CASSLRQGAAEQYF; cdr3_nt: TGTGCCAGCAGTTTACGGCAGGGGGCGGCCGAGCAGTACTTC
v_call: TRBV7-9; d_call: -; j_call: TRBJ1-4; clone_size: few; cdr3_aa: CASSPGATSEKLFF; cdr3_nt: TGTGCCAGCAGCCCCGGGGCCACCTCTGAAAAACTGTTTTTT
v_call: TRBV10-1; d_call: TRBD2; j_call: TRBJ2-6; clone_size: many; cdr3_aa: CASSESRGAAGANVLTF; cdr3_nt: TGCGCCAGCAGTGAATCGCGGGGGGCCGCGGGGGCCAACGTCCTGACTTTC
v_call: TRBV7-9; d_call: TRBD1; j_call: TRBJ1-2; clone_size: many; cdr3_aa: CASSPGTEAYGYTF; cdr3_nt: TGTGCCAGCAGCCCCGGGACAGAAGCATATGGCTACACCTTC
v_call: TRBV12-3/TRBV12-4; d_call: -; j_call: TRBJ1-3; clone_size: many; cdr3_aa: CASSQGLNTIYF; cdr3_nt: TGTGCCAGCAGCCAGGGGCTAAACACCATATATTTT
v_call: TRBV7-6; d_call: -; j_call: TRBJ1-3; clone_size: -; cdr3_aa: CVSSRSGGAAGNTIYF; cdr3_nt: TGTGTCAGCAGCCGTTCGGGGGGGGCGGCTGGAAACACCATATATTTT
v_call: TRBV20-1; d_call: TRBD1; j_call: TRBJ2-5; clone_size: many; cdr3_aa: CSAKGTGGREETQYF; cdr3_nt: TGCAGTGCGAAAGGGACAGGGGGTCGTGAGGAGACCCAGTACTTC
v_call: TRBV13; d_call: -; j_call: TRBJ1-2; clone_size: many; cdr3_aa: CASSFGGDGYTF; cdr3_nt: TGTGCCAGCAGCTTCGGTGGAGATGGCTACACCTTC
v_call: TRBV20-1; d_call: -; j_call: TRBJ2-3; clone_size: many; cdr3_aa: CSASAPGLSPSDTQYF; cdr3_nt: TGCAGTGCTAGTGCTCCGGGACTCTCCCCTTCAGATACGCAGTATTTT
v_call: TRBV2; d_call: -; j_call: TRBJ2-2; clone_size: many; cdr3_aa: CASGWETLNTGELFF; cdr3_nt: TGTGCCAGCGGGTGGGAGACACTAAACACCGGGGAGCTGTTTTTT
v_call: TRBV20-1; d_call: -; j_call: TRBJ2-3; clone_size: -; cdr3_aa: CSASGAQYF; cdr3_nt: TGCAGTGCTAGCGGGGCACAGTATTTT
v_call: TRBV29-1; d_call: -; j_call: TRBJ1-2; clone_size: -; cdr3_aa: CSVVGVGANYGYTF; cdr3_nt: TGCAGCGTTGTAGGGGTGGGGGCGAACTATGGCTACACCTTC
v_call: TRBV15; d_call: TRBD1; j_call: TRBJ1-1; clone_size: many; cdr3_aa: CATSSTGVNTEAFF; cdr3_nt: TGTGCCACCAGCAGTACAGGGGTGAACACTGAAGCTTTCTTT
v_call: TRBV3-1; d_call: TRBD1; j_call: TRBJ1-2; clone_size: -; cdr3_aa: CASSHYGTGFYTF; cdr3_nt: TGTGCCAGCAGCCATTATGGGACAGGGTTCTACACCTTC
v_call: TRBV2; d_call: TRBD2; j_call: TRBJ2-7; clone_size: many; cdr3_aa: CASSELAGGHEQYF; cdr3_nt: TGTGCCAGCAGTGAGCTAGCGGGGGGCCACGAGCAGTACTTC
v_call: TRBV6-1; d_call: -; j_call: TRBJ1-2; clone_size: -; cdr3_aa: CASTRGGQENYGYTF; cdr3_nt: TGTGCCAGCACGAGGGGAGGACAAGAGAACTATGGCTACACCTTC
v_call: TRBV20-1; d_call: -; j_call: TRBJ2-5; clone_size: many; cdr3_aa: CSANEGDRMAQYF; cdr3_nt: TGCAGTGCTAATGAAGGCGACAGGATGGCCCAGTACTTC
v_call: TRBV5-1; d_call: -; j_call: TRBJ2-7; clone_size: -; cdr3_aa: CASSLENLGDEQYF; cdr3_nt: TGCGCCAGCAGCTTGGAAAACCTGGGGGACGAGCAGTACTTC
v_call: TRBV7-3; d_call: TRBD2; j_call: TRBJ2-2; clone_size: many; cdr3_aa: CASSRVGGTNTGELFF; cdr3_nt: TGTGCCAGCAGCCGAGTGGGGGGGACGAACACCGGGGAGCTGTTTTTT
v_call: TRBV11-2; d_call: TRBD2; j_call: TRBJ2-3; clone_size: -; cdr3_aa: CASSNRLAGSTDTQYF; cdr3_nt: TGTGCCAGCAGTAACCGACTAGCGGGGAGCACAGATACGCAGTATTTT
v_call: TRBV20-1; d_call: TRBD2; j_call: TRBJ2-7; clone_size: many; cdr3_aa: CSAPLVAGGYEQYF; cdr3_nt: TGCAGTGCTCCTTTGGTAGCGGGGGGTTACGAGCAGTACTTC
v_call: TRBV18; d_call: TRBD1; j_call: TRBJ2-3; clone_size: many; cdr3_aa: CASSPRDRVTDTQYF; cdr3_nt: TGTGCCAGCTCACCACGCGACAGGGTGACAGATACGCAGTATTTT
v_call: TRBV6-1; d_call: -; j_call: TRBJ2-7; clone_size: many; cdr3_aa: CASRDRSYEQYF; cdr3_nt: TGTGCCAGCAGAGACAGATCCTACGAGCAGTACTTC
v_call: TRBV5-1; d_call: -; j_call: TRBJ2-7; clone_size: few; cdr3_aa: CASSLAQGYEQYF; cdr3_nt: TGCGCCAGCAGCTTGGCCCAGGGTTACGAGCAGTACTTC
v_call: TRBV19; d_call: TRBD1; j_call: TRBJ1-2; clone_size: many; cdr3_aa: CASSSGTGSVRYYGYTF; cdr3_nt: TGTGCCAGTAGCTCCGGGACAGGGTCGGTTCGGTACTATGGCTACACCTTC
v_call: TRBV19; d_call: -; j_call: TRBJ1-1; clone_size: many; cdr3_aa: CASSTDDRQNTEAFF; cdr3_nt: TGTGCCAGTAGTACGGACGACAGACAGAACACTGAAGCTTTCTTT
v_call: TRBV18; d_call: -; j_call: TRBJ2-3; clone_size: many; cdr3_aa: CASSPRVMGSSTDTQYF; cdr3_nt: TGTGCCAGCTCACCACGAGTAATGGGCAGTAGCACAGATACGCAGTATTTT
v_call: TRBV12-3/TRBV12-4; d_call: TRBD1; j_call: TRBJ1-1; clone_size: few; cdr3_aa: CASGQGATEAFF; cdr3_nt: TGTGCCTCGGGACAGGGGGCCACTGAAGCTTTCTTT
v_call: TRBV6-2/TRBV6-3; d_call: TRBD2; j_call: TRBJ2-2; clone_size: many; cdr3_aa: CASSFSGGATGELFF; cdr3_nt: TGTGCCAGCAGTTTTAGCGGGGGGGCCACCGGGGAGCTGTTTTTT
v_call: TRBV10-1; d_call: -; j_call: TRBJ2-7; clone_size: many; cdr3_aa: CASTFYEQYF; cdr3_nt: TGCGCCAGCACCTTCTACGAGCAGTACTTC
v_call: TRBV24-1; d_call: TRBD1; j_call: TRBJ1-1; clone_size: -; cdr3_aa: CATRGTGSRTEAFF; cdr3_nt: TGTGCCACCCGGGGGACAGGGTCTAGGACTGAAGCTTTCTTT
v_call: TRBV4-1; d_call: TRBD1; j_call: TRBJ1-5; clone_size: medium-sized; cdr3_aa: CASSPTDRSKGQPQHF; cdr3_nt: TGCGCCAGCAGCCCAACGGACAGGTCCAAAGGGCAGCCCCAGCATTTT
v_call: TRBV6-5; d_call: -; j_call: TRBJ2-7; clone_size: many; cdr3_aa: CASSYTMGKGTYEQYF; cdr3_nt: TGTGCCAGCAGTTACACGATGGGAAAGGGAACCTACGAGCAGTACTTC
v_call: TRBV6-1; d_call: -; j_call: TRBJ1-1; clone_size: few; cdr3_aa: CASRLREGTEAFF; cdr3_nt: TGTGCCAGCAGACTCAGGGAGGGCACTGAAGCTTTCTTT
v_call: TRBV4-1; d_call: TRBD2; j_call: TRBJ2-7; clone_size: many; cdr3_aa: CASKTSGGSYEQYF; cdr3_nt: TGCGCCAGCAAGACTAGCGGGGGCTCCTACGAGCAGTACTTC
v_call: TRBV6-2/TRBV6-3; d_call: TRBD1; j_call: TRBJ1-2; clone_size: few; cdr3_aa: CATLFIQGASGYTF; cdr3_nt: TGTGCCACCTTGTTCATTCAGGGGGCTAGTGGCTACACCTTC
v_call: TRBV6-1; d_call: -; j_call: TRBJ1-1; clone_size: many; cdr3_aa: CASSEVGSRTEAFF; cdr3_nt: TGTGCCAGCAGTGAAGTAGGCAGTCGCACTGAAGCTTTCTTT
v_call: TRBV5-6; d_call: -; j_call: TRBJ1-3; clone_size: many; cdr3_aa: CASSLGDGVIRTIYF; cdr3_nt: TGTGCCAGCAGCTTGGGGGACGGAGTGATACGCACCATATATTTT
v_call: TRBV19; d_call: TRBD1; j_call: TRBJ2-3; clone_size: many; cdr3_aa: CASSLRDRDADTQYF; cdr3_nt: TGTGCCAGTAGTCTCCGGGACAGGGACGCAGATACGCAGTATTTT
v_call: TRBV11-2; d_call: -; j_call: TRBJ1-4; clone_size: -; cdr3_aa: CASSLVTGADFEKLFF; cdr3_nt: TGTGCCAGCAGCTTAGTTACCGGGGCCGACTTTGAAAAACTGTTTTTT
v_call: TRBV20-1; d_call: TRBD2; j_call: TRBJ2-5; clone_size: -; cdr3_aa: CSAFPTSGGQETHYF; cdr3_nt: TGCAGTGCCTTCCCGACTAGCGGGGGCCAAGAGACCCATTACTTC
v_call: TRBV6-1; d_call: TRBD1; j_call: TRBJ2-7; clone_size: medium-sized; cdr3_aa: CASSSLPDRGYEQYF; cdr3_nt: TGTGCCAGCTCCTCCCTCCCGGACAGGGGGTACGAGCAGTACTTC
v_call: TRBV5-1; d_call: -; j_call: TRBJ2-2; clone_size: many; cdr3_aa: CASSLSHTGELFF; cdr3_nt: TGCGCCAGCAGCCTAAGTCATACCGGGGAGCTGTTTTTT
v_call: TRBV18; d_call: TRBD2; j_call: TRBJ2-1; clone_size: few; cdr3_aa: CASSPLLAGGHEQFF; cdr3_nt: TGTGCCAGCTCACCGTTGTTAGCGGGGGGGCATGAGCAGTTCTTC
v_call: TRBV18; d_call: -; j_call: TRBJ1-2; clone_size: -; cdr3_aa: CASSQSRNYGYTF; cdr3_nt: TGCGCCAGCTCACAGTCACGGAACTATGGCTACACCTTC
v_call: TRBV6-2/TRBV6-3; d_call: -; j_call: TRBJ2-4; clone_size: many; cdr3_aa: CASSYPGRKNIQYF; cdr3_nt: TGTGCCAGCAGTTACCCGGGGCGCAAAAACATTCAGTACTTC
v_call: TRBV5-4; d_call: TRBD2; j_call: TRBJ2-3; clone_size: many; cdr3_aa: CASSLAGGARTDTQYF; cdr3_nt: TGTGCCAGCAGCTTGGCCGGGGGGGCCCGCACAGATACGCAGTATTTT
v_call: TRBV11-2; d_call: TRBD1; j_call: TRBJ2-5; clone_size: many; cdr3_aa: CASSPWDSPAETQYF; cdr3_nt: TGTGCCAGCAGCCCCTGGGACAGCCCTGCGGAGACCCAGTACTTC
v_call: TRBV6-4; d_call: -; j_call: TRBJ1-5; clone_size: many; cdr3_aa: CASSEGPGGQPQHF; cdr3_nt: TGTGCCAGCAGTGAAGGGCCGGGAGGTCAGCCCCAGCATTTT
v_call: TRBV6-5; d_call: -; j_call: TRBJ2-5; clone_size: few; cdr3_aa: CASSSKYGAQGETQYF; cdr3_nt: TGTGCCAGCAGTTCCAAATACGGGGCCCAGGGGGAGACCCAGTACTTC
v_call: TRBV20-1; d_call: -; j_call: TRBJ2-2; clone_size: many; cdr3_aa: CSARERGPGELFF; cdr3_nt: TGCAGTGCTAGAGAGCGGGGGCCCGGGGAGCTGTTTTTT
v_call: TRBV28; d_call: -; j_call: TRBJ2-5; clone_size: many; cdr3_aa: CASRRWDIDKETQYF; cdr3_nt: TGTGCCAGCAGGCGGTGGGACATCGACAAAGAGACCCAGTACTTC